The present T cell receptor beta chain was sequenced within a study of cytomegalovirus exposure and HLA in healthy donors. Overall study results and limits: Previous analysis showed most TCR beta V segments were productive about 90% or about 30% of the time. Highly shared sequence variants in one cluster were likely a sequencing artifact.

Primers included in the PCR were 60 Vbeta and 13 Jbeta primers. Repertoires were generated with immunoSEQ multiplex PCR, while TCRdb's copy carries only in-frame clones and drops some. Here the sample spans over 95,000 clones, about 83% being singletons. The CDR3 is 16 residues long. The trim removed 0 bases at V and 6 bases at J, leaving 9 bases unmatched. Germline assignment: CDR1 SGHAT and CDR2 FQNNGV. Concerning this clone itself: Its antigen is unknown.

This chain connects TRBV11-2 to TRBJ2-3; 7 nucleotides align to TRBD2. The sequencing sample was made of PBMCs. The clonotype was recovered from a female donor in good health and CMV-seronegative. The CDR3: CASSLERGYGGDTQYF. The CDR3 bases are TGTGCCAGCAGCTTAGAGCGGGGGTACGGGGGGGATACGCAGTATTTT.